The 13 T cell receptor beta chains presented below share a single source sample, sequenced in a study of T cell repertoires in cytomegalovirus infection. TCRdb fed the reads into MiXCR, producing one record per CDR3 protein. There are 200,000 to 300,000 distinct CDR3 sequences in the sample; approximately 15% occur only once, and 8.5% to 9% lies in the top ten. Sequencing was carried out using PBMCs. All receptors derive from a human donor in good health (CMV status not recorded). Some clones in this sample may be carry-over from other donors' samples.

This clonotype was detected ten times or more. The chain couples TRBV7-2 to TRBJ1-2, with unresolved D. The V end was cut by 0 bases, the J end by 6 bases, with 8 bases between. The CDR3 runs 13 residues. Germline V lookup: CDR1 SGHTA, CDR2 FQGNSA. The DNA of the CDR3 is TGTGCCAGCAGCTTAGCGAGGACGAATGGCTACACCTTC. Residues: CASSLARTNGYTF.

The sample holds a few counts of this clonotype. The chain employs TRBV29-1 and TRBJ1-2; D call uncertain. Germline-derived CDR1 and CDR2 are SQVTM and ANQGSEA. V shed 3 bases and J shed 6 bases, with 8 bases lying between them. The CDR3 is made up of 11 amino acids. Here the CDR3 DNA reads TGCAGCGTTGAGAACGGGGATGGCTACACCTTC. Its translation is CSVENGDGYTF.

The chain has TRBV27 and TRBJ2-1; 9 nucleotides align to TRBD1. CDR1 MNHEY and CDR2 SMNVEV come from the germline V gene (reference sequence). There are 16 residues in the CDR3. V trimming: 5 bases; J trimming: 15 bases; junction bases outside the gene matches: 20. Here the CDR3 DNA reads TGTGCCAGCAGTCCCCCCCCCCGGGACAGGGATGGTATGTTGTTCTTC. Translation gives CASSPPPRDRDGMLFF.

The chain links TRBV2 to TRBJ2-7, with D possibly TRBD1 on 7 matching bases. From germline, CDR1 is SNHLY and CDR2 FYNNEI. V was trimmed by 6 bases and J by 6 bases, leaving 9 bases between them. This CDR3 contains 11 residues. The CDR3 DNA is TGTGCCAGCAGGCAGGGGGGCGAGCAGTACTTC. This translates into CASRQGGEQYF.

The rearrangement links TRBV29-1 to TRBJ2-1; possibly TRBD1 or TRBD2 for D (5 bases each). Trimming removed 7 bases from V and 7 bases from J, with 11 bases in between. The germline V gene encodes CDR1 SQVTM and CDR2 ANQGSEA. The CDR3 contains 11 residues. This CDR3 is CSGGPSNEQFF. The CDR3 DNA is TGCAGCGGGGGACCCAGTAATGAGCAGTTCTTC.

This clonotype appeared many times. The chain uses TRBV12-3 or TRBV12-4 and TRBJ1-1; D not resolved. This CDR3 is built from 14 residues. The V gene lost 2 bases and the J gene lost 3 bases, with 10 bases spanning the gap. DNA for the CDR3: TGTGCCAGCAGTTTAAGGGAGTCGTACACTGAAGCTTTCTTT. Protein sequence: CASSLRESYTEAFF.

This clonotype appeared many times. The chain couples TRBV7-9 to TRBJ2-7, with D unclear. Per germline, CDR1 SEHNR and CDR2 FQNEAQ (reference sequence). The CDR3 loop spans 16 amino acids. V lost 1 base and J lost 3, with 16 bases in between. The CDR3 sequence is CASSLVGETQIYEQYF. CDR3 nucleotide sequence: TGTGCCAGCAGCTTAGTAGGAGAGACACAAATCTACGAGCAGTACTTC. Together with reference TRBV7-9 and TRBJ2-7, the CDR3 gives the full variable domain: DTGVSQNPRHKITKRGQNVTFRCDPISEHNRLYWYRQTLGQGPEFLTYFQNEAQLEKSRLLSDRFSAERPKGSFSTLEIQRTEQGDSAMYLCASSLVGETQIYEQYFGPGTRLTVT.

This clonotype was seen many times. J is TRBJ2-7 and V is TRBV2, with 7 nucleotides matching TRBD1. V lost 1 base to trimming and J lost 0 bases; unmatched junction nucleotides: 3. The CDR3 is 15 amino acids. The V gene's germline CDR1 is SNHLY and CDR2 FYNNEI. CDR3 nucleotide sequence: TGTGCCAGCAGTGAAGGACAGGGTAACTCCTACGAGCAGTACTTC. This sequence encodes CASSEGQGNSYEQYF.

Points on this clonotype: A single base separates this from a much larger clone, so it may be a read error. CDR3 sequence: CASNVGNAWETQYF. The CDR3 DNA follows: TGTGCCAGCAACGTGGGAAACGCGTGGGAGACCCAGTACTTC. This sequence joins TRBV6-8 and TRBJ2-5; no definite D call. With 7 bases removed from V and 5 bases from J, the gap between germline ends came to 17 bases. CDR3 size: 14 residues. Germline V gives CDR1 MNHGY, CDR2 SAAAGT.

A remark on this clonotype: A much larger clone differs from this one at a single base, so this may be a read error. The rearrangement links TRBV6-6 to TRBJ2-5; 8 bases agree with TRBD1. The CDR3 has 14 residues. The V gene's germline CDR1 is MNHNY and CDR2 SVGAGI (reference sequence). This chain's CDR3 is CANSRQGLKETQYF. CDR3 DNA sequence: TGTGCCAACAGTCGACAGGGGCTTAAAGAGACCCAGTACTTC.

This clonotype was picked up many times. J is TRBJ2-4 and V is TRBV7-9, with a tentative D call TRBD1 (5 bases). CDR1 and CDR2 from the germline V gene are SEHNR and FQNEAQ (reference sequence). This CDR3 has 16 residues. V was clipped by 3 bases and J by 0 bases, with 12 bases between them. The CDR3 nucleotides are TGTGCCAGCAGCTTTGACAGCCGGCTAGCCAAAAACATTCAGTACTTC. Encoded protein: CASSFDSRLAKNIQYF.

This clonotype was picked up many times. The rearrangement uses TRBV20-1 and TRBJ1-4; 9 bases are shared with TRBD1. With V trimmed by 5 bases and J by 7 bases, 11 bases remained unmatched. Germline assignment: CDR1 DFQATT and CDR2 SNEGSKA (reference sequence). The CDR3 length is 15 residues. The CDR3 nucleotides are TGCAGTGCTTTCGAGGGGGACAGGGAGGTTGAAAAACTGTTTTTT. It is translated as CSAFEGDREVEKLFF.

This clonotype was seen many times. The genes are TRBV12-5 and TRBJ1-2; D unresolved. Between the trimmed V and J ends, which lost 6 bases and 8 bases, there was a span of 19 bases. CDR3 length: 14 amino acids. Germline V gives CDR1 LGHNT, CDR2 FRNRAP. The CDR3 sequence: CASGRGLSGDGYTF. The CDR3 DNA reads TGTGCTAGTGGCCGTGGCCTATCTGGCGACGGCTACACCTTC. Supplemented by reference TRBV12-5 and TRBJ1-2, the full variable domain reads DARVTQTPRHKVTEMGQEVTMRCQPILGHNTVFWYRQTMMQGLELLAYFRNRAPLDDSGMPKDRFSAEMPDATLATLKIQPSEPRDSAVYFCASGRGLSGDGYTFGSGTRLTVV.